This T cell receptor beta chain was sequenced during a study of regulatory T cells in long-lasting Graves disease. Study as a whole: The definition of persistent Graves' disease was over 5 years of antithyroid drugs with positive TSH receptor antibodies.

With respect to this clonotype: Its antigen is as yet unknown. A read error is possible here, since a much larger clone lies one base away.

The time point is: persistent/refractory GD, antithyroid drugs over 5 years with positive TRAb. The TCR library was prepared using RNA isolated from PBMCs. CDR1 MNHEY and CDR2 SMNVEV come from the germline V gene (reference sequence). CDR3 length: 15 amino acids. The TCR beta library used iRepertoire HTBI primers with Arm-PCR amplification of CDR3. TCRdb processed the multiplex PCR reads anew with MiXCR; each CDR3 protein has one entry. This sample has about 470,000 distinct CDR3 sequences, with 20% to 25% found just once. Study-wide results and limits: More public clonotypes were shared by persistent patients (about 2,700) than by new patients (about 970). Accuracy was possibly reduced by small sample size.

The V and J genes are TRBV27 and TRBJ1-1, with D perhaps matching TRBD1 (5 bases). Material: peripheral blood mononuclear cells (PBMCs), obtained when the disease was refractory, from a patient treated with antithyroid drugs. This TCR was recovered from a female donor with Graves disease. CDR3 protein: CASSSRTLMNAEAFF. The CDR3 nucleotides read TGTGCCAGCAGTTCCCGGACACTTATGAACGCTGAAGCTTTCTTT.